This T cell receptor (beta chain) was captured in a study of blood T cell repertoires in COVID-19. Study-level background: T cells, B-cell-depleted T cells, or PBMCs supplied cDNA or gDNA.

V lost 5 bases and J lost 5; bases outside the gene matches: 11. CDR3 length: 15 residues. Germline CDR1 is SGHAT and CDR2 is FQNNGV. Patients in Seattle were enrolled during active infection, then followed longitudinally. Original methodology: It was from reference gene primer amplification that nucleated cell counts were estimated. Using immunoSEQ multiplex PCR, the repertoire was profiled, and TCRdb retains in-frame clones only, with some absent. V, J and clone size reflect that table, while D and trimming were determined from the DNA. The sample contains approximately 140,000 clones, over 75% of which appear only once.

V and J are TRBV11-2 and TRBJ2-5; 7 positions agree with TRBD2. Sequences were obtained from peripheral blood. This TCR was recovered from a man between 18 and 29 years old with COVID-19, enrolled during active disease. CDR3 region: CASSPRGGAMETQYF. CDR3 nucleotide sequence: TGTGCCAGCAGCCCCCGGGGAGGGGCAATGGAGACCCAGTACTTC.